Below, one T cell receptor beta chain is given with its context. This clonotype appeared many times. The antigen this receptor binds is unknown. No much larger clonotype is one base removed from it; base qualities were not supplied. Library method: 5' RACE. Sequencing used an Illumina HiSeq 2500. A second PCR of about 7 to 12 cycles was run with a J-beta primer mix and a sample-barcoded 5' primer. A template-switch 5' adaptor carrying 12 random nucleotides introduced a unique molecular identifier onto each TCR beta cDNA molecule. Each sample yielded at least 3 million CDR3-containing paired-end reads. First-strand cDNA synthesis was performed from all RNA using the Mint cDNA synthesis kit, with priming by a TRBC-specific oligonucleotide. Following uracil-DNA glycosylase treatment, a first 18-cycle PCR with universal primers M1SS and BC2_uni_R was performed on all cDNA. From the authors' description of their analysis: Normalization of each sample was performed by random selection of 1 million high-quality reads, each carrying a distinct molecular identifier. Instead of being binned into consensus sequences, reads that shared molecular identifiers were thrown out. MiTCR, with a Q25 quality threshold and the strictest error-elimination algorithm, was used for CDR3 identification, clonotype clustering and error correction. A nonparametric unseen species model with Euler transformation was used to estimate a lower bound on total TCR beta diversity. TCRdb reprocessing: public reads trimmed at Q25 with fastp, clones called with MiXCR, in-frame beta chains kept. Each entry is one CDR3 protein sequence, shown with its most common DNA and genes. The V and J calls shown here were made by TCRdb, not taken from the authors' results. Counted in this sample were 550,000 to 800,000 distinct CDR3 sequences; approximately 29% of them appeared once. The ten top clones hold over 15% of the sample.

The source of the sample is a study of blood T cells in healthy people across ages (dated by TCRdb to 2015 to 2017). A note on the overall study: Template switching captured roughly one uniquely barcoded TCR beta cDNA molecule per two T cells in model experiments. Using deep sequencing normalized with unique cDNA molecular identifiers, the study measured how TCR beta repertoire diversity changes with age. To avoid experimental bias, donors of different ages were randomly spread across the sequencing lanes. The donors were split into four age groups: young (average 16 years), middle-aged (about 40), aged (over 55) and long-lived (under 90). For two donors (one aged 18 to 29 and one aged 80 or older), the study analyzed two additional independent replicas of 1 million unique cDNA reads from the same blood draw.

Systemically healthy Caucasian individuals from Russia, 39 in total and aged roughly 6 to 90 years, were included as donors. Each donor gave around 9.8 milliliters of peripheral blood, collected into EDTA-treated Vacutainer tubes. Ficoll-Paque density-gradient centrifugation was used to isolate PBMCs, with at least 7 million obtained per sample. Total RNA, at least 6 micrograms per sample, was extracted from PBMCs with Trizol reagent. Naive CD45RAhigh/CD27high T cell percentages were measured by flow cytometry on a PBMC aliquot from every donor. Overall results and qualifications from the work: Compared with the aged group, the long-lived group had more naive CD4+ T cells, fewer expanded clones and increased TCR diversity, suggesting age selection. There was a strong correlation between observed TCR beta diversity and the percentage of naive T cells measured by flow cytometry. Conclusive comparison of naive and antigen-experienced compartments was prevented by the profiling of bulk unsorted PBMCs. The CMV infection status of donors was not known, potentially confounding age-related changes in expanded clonotypes. Estimates of total diversity based on one million sequenced T cells were regarded as lower bounds and as underestimates. Observed TCR beta diversity per million T cells fell roughly linearly with age, and a significant reduction was already apparent by age roughly 40.

Clipping removes 1 base from V and 5 bases from J, with 5 as the unmatched junction base count. Counted from cysteine to phenylalanine, this CDR3 has 15 amino acids. Here the CDR3 DNA is all that survives: 45 bases in frame from base 1. CDR1 and CDR2 are read off the germline V gene as LGHNA and YNFKEQ. The sequence links TRBV4-2 to TRBJ2-7, and 10 junction bases match TRBD1. The specimen was blood. The TCR comes from an elderly woman in good health. Donor details come from another sample of the same person, matched by shared clones. In nucleotide form, the sequence is TGTGCCAGCAGCCAAGGGGGGACAGGGGTGAACGAGCAGTACTTC. It specifies CASSQGGTGVNEQYF.